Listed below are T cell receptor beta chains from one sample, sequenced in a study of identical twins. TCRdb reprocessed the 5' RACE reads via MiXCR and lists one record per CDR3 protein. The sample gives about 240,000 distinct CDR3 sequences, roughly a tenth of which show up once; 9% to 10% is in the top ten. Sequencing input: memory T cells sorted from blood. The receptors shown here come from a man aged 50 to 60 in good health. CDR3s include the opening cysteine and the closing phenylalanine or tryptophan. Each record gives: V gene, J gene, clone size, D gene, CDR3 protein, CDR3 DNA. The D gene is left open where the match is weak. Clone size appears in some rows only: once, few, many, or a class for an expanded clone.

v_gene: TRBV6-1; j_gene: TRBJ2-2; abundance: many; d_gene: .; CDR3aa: CASRPTRVTGELFF; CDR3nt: TGTGCCAGCAGGCCCACCAGGGTCACCGGGGAGCTGTTTTTT
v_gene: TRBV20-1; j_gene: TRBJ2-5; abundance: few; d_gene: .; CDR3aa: CSANVHQETQYF; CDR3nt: TGCAGTGCCAACGTCCACCAAGAGACCCAGTACTTC
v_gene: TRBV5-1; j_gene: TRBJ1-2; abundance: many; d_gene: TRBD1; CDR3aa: CASSLEQGAYTF; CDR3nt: TGCGCCAGCAGCTTGGAACAGGGGGCCTACACCTTC
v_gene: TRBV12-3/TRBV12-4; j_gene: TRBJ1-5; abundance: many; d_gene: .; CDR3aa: CASSFTGQNQPQHF; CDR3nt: TGTGCCAGCAGTTTTACAGGGCAGAATCAGCCCCAGCATTTT
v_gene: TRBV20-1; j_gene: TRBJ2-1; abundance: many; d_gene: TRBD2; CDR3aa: CSARAAGGPGNEQFF; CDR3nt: TGCAGTGCTAGAGCTGCGGGAGGGCCGGGGAATGAGCAGTTCTTC
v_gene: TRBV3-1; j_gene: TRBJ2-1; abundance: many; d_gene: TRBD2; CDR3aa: CASSPPGGLAGVSYNEQFF; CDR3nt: TGTGCCAGCAGCCCCCCGGGGGGACTAGCGGGAGTCTCCTACAATGAGCAGTTCTTC
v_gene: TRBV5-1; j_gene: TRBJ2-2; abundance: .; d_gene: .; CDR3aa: CASSPGPGQATGRRELFF; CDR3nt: TGCGCCAGCAGTCCGGGACCGGGACAGGCCACCGGGAGGCGGGAGCTGTTTTTT
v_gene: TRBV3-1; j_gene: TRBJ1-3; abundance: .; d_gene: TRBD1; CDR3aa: CASSEDRASGNTIYF; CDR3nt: TGTGCCAGCAGCGAAGACAGGGCTTCTGGAAACACCATATATTTT
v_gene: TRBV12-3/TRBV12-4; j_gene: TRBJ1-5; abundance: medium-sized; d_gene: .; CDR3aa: CASSLTLRVGLRQDSNQPQHF; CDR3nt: TGTGCCAGCAGTTTAACGCTCCGTGTAGGCTTGCGGCAGGATAGCAATCAGCCCCAGCATTTT
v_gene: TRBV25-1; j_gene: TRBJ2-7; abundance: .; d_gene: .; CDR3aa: CASSFSWGANSYEQYF; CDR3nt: TGTGCCAGCAGTTTCTCGTGGGGGGCAAACTCCTACGAGCAGTACTTC
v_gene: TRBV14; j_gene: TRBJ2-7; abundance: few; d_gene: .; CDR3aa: CASPQPFTYEQYF; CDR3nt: TGTGCCAGCCCCCAACCATTTACCTACGAGCAGTACTTC
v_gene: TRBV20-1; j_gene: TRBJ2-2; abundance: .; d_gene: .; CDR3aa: CSARVGGSTGELFF; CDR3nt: TGCAGTGCTAGAGTAGGGGGAAGCACCGGGGAGCTGTTTTTT
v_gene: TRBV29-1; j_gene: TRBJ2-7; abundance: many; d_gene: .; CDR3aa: CSVWTGWEQYF; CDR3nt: TGCAGCGTTTGGACGGGGTGGGAGCAGTACTTC
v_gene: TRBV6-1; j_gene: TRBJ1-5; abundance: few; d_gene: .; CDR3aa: CASTERVGNQPQHF; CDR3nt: TGTGCCAGCACCGAACGGGTGGGCAATCAGCCCCAGCATTTT
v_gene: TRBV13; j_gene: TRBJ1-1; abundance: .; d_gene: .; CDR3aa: CASRIWGQGRTEAFF; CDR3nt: TGTGCCAGCCGCATATGGGGGCAAGGGCGGACTGAAGCTTTCTTT
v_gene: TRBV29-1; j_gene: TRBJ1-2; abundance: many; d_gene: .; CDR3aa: CSVEEGGGYGYTF; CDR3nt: TGCAGCGTTGAAGAAGGGGGTGGCTATGGCTACACCTTC
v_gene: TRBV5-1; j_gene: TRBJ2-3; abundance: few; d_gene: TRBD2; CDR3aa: CASSRGGWADTQYF; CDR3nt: TGCGCCAGCTCGCGGGGGGGCTGGGCAGATACGCAGTATTTT
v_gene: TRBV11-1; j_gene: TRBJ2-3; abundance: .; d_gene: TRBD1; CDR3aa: CASSRASGQGSSYREQYF; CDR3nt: TGTGCCAGCAGCCGTGCAAGCGGACAGGGAAGTTCATACAGGGAGCAGTATTTT
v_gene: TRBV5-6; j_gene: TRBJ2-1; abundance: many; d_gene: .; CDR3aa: CASSLLSGNEQFF; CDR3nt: TGTGCCAGCAGCTTGTTAAGCGGGAATGAGCAGTTCTTC
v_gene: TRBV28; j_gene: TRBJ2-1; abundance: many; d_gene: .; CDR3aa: CASSQGRRYNEQFF; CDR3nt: TGTGCCAGCAGCCAGGGGAGGCGCTACAATGAGCAGTTCTTC
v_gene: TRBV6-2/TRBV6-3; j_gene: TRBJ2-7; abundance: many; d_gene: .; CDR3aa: CASSYAGTYEQYF; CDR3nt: TGTGCCAGCAGTTACGCGGGAACCTACGAGCAGTACTTC
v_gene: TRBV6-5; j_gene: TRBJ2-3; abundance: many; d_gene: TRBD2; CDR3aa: CASSLGRVKDTQYF; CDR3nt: TGTGCCAGCAGTTTGGGGAGGGTAAAAGATACGCAGTATTTT
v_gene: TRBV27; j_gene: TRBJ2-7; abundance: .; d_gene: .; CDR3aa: CASSSSPRGGEQYF; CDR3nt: TGTGCCAGCAGCAGCTCCCCCAGGGGGGGCGAGCAGTACTTC
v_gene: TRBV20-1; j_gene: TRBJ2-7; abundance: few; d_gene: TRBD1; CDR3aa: CSASAVPSGDRSSYEQYF; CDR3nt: TGCAGTGCTAGCGCGGTCCCCTCCGGGGACAGGAGCTCCTACGAGCAGTACTTC
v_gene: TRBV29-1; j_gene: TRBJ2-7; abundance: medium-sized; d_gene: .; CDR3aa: CSVIVPYEQYF; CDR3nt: TGCAGCGTTATAGTACCCTACGAGCAGTACTTC
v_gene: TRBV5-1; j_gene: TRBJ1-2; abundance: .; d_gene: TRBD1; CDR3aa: CASSQTTPGQGAGGYPF; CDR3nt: TGCGCCAGCAGCCAGACTACCCCGGGACAGGGGGCGGGAGGCTACCCCTTC
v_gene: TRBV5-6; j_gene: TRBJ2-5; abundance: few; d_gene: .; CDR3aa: CASSLVGGGIQETQYF; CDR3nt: TGTGCCAGCAGCTTGGTGGGCGGCGGAATCCAAGAGACCCAGTACTTC
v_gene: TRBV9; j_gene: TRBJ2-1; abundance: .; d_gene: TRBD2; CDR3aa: CASSASAGAGNEQFF; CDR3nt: TGTGCCAGCAGCGCGTCAGCGGGAGCAGGAAATGAGCAGTTCTTC
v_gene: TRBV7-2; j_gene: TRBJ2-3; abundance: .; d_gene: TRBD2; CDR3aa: CASSLGGGRSTDTQYF; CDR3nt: TGTGCCAGCAGCTTAGGTGGCGGGAGAAGCACAGATACGCAGTATTTT
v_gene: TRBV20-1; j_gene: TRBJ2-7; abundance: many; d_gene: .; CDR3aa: CSVPGRNSYEQYF; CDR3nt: TGCAGTGTTCCGGGGCGGAACTCCTACGAGCAGTACTTC
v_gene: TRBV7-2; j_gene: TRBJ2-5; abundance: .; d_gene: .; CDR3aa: CASSLGGLVETQYF; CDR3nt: TGTGCCAGCAGCTTAGGTGGGCTGGTGGAGACCCAGTACTTC
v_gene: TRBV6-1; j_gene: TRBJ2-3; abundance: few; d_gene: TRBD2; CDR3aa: CASSALAGEWDTQYF; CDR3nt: TGTGCCAGCAGTGCACTAGCGGGCGAGTGGGATACGCAGTATTTT
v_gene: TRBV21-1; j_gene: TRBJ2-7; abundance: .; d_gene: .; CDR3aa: CASSKEGTKRRYEQYF; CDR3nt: TGTGCCAGCAGCAAAGAAGGGACTAAGAGGAGGTACGAGCAGTACTTC
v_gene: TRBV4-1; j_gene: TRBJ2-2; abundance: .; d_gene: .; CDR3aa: CASSQNPGVNTGELFF; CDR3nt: TGCGCCAGCAGCCAAAATCCGGGAGTGAACACCGGGGAGCTGTTTTTT
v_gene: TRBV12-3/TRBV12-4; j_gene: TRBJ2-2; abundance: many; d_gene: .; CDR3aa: CASRGSSAGELFF; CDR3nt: TGTGCCAGCAGAGGGAGCAGCGCCGGGGAGCTGTTTTTT
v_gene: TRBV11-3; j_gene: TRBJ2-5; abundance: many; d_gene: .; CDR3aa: CASSLRESEETQYF; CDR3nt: TGTGCCAGCAGCTTACGGGAGAGTGAAGAGACCCAGTACTTC
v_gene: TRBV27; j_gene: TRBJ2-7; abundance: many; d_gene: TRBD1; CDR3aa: CASSLGNRGYEQYF; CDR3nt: TGTGCCAGCAGTCTCGGGAACAGGGGCTACGAGCAGTACTTC
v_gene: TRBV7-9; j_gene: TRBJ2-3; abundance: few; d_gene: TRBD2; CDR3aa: CASSPPTLKGGDTQYF; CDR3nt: TGTGCCAGCAGCCCCCCTACTCTGAAGGGAGGGGATACGCAGTATTTT
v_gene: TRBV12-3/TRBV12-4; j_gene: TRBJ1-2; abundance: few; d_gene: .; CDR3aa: CASSFFARAYGYTF; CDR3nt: TGTGCCAGCAGTTTTTTTGCCAGAGCCTATGGCTACACCTTC
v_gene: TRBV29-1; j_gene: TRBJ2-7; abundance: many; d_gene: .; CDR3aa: CSYRSGITYEQYF; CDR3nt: TGCAGCTACCGTTCGGGCATAACCTACGAGCAGTACTTC
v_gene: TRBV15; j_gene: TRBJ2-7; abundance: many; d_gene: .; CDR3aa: CATSRVGGGYEQYF; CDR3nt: TGTGCCACCAGCAGAGTCGGGGGCGGTTACGAGCAGTACTTC
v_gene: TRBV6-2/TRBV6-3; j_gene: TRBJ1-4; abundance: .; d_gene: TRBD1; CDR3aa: CASSYTGTENEKLFF; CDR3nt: TGTGCCAGCAGTTACACCGGGACAGAAAATGAAAAACTGTTTTTT
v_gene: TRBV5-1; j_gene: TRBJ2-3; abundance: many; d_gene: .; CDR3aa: CASSHTNRQSQTDTQYF; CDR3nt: TGCGCCAGCAGCCATACAAACAGACAGAGCCAAACAGATACGCAGTATTTT
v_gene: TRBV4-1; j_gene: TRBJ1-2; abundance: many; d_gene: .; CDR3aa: CASSQAGTTYGYTF; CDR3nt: TGCGCCAGCAGCCAAGCTGGGACTACGTATGGCTACACCTTC
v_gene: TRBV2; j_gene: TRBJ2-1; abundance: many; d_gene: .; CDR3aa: CASSEVLAFSSYNEQFF; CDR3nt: TGTGCCAGCAGTGAAGTGTTGGCGTTCAGCTCCTACAATGAGCAGTTCTTC
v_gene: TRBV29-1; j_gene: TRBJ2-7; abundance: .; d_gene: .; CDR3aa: CSANTGREQYF; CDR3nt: TGCAGCGCAAATACAGGGAGAGAGCAGTACTTC
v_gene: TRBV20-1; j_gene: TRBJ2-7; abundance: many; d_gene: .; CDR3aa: CSASDSVGVEQYF; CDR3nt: TGCAGTGCTAGTGATAGCGTGGGAGTGGAGCAGTACTTC
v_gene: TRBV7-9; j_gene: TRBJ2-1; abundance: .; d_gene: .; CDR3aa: CASSLGTASYNEQFF; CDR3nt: TGTGCCAGCAGCTTAGGGACGGCCTCCTACAATGAGCAGTTCTTC
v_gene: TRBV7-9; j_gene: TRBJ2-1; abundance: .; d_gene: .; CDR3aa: CASSLANLIHEQFF; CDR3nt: TGTGCCAGCAGCTTAGCGAATCTGATACATGAGCAGTTCTTC
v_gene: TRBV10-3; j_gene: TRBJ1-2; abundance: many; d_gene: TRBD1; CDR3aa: CAISGTGDGYTF; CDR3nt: TGTGCCATCAGTGGGACAGGGGATGGCTACACCTTC